This T cell receptor (beta chain) was captured in a study of T cells in Graves' hyperthyroidism and ophthalmopathy (dated by TCRdb to the late 2010s). In the study overall: To identify TCR V-J signatures that set the groups apart, the researchers used a discovery cohort of 100 or so patients, made up of around 40 with Graves' ophthalmopathy and about 59 with stable Graves' hyperthyroidism. Prospective prediction of ophthalmopathy was tested in an independent validation cohort consisting of 18 hyperthyroidism patients and around 16 patients who later progressed to ophthalmopathy. The roughly 91 discovery patients were randomly divided into training and test sets at a 7:3 ratio. In roughly six Graves' hyperthyroidism patients, the study also compared T-cell repertoires from thyroid tissue with T-cell repertoires from blood. After sampling, hyperthyroidism patients received methimazole starting at 30 mg daily, and ophthalmopathy patients received high-dose intravenous methylprednisolone. The paper describes TCR Vbeta CDR3 sequencing of 120 to 150 peripheral blood samples, made up of 40 to 45 ophthalmopathy patients, roughly 75 hyperthyroidism patients and approximately 17 progressor patients.

Graves' hyperthyroidism was defined as stable when no progression to ophthalmopathy occurred over 18 months of follow-up. Hyperthyroidism patients were newly diagnosed, with disease duration under 2 months, and aged 18 to 65 years. Exclusion was applied to patients with uncontrolled infections, other autoimmune diseases, pregnancy or lactation. Diagnoses relied on clinical symptoms, serum thyroxine and TRAb, thyroid ultrasound and orbital computed tomography. Trizol reagent was used to extract total RNA, and RNA quality was then checked on an Agilent 2100 Bioanalyzer. The CDR3 goes from the cysteine to the phenylalanine over 14 residues. Left in the record is the CDR3 DNA by itself, 42 bases read in frame from the first base. Ends trimmed: V by 4 bases, J by 7 bases; bases unmatched to a gene: 9. The germline V gene (reference sequence) sets CDR1 to SEHNR and CDR2 to FQNEAQ. The TCR beta CDR3 regions were amplified from RNA transcripts. A first-round RT-PCR of the TCR CDR3 used the HTBI primer set with the Qiagen OneStep RT-PCR kit. Libraries were constructed in a second round of multiplex PCR, after which size selection and purification were performed. Sequencing of the libraries was done on an Illumina HiSeq2000 using paired-end 100 bp reads. The authors processed their data as follows. Raw data were processed with SOAPnuke, discarding reads with adapters, uncalled bases, mean Phred below 15, or no exact constant-primer or identifier match. High-quality paired reads were merged using COPE v1.2.5, and each unique nucleotide sequence was defined as a clonotype. MiTCR v1.1 was used to align clonotypes to the IMGT TRBV, TRBD and TRBJ reference segments. Analysis was restricted to V-J combinations with a frequency above 0.0001, which covered 98% to 99.2% of repertoires. The TCS score was defined as F50 (clonal expansion) divided by E x V (chaos), with BLOSUM62-based TCRdist calculated between CDR3 peptides within each V-J. Welch's t-statistics and random forest reduced around 510 V-J features to roughly 13, which were used in a naive Bayes classifier (R e1071). TCRdb handled the public reads itself, with Q25 trimming in fastp and clone calling in MiXCR, and kept productive beta chains. Here each entry gathers all rows of one CDR3 protein and keeps the most common genes and DNA. The V and J calls were determined by TCRdb, not by the authors. This sample has roughly 580,000 distinct CDR3 sequences in its table, and just over 45% of those were observed once. The ten largest account for just under 8.5% of the sample.

At least ten counts were recorded for this clonotype. This clone's antigen is unknown. No quality values exist for individual bases; no much larger clone is one base distant. Broad study findings and their caveats: Sample size was not statistically predetermined, and blinding of investigators to group allocation was not performed. Most expanded thyroid clonotypes (frequency above 0.001) were also detected in blood, a finding suggesting that blood repertoires may reflect thyroid immune responses. Ophthalmopathy was separated from stable hyperthyroidism by a 13 V-J signature model, with approximately 90% sensitivity and roughly 84% specificity obtained in cross-validation and 80%/75% obtained in testing. In validation, the model predicted progression to ophthalmopathy a median of about 6 months before onset, with approximately 71% sensitivity and 72.22% specificity.

This sequence was found in a woman aged 18-29 years with Graves' hyperthyroidism. Donor details come from another sample of the same person, matched by shared clones. Recombination connected TRBV7-9 to TRBJ1-1; 7 bases in the middle match TRBD1. The sequencing sample was made of peripheral blood or thyroid tissue (not recorded which). The nucleotide sequence is given as TGTGCCAGCAGCTCCTCGACAGGGCTGGGTGAAGCTTTCTTT. Its translation reads: CASSSSTGLGEAFF.